This T cell receptor (beta chain) was captured in a study of shared T cell receptors in the human thymus. Germline values: CDR1 SGHRS, CDR2 YFSETQ. Trimming pared 0 bases from V and 5 bases from J, leaving 12 bases between. The CDR3 consists of 15 residues. Sequencing was performed with immunoSEQ multiplex PCR; in TCRdb, only in-frame clones are kept and a portion is missing. The data contain roughly 700,000 clones, roughly 88% of them singletons. This clone was seen a handful of times. This sample was shared with a second study, whose subject was human thymus T cells.

This chain joins TRBV5-1 and TRBJ2-1, with TRBD2 as a possible D gene (6 bases). The receptor was derived from a boy in the first two years of life with a congenital heart defect. The sample was thymocytes. The CDR3 DNA sequence: TGCGCCAGCAGCTTGGCCGGCGGGGTCCACAATGAGCAGTTCTTC. Protein: CASSLAGGVHNEQFF.